The T cell receptor beta chain under discussion was sequenced for a study of blood T cell repertoires in COVID-19. Study as a whole: Sample material is recorded as cDNA or gDNA derived from T cells, B-cell-depleted T cells, or PBMCs.

Clones were sequenced by immunoSEQ multiplex PCR, and TCRdb holds only the in-frame ones, with some missing. The sample consists of 130,000 to 150,000 clones, approximately 89% of them appearing once. The CDR3 covers 11 residues. J was trimmed by 8 bases and V by 5 bases; bases with no gene match: 5. From germline, CDR1 is GTSNPN and CDR2 SVGIG (reference sequence). The gene calls are TRBV30 and TRBJ1-2; TRBD1 aligns across 7 bases. Sequencing used peripheral blood. This clonotype originated in a woman in her forties or fifties with acute or convalescent COVID-19. Here the CDR3 reads CAWDRASGYTF. CDR3 coding DNA: TGTGCCTGGGACAGGGCGAGCGGCTACACCTTC.